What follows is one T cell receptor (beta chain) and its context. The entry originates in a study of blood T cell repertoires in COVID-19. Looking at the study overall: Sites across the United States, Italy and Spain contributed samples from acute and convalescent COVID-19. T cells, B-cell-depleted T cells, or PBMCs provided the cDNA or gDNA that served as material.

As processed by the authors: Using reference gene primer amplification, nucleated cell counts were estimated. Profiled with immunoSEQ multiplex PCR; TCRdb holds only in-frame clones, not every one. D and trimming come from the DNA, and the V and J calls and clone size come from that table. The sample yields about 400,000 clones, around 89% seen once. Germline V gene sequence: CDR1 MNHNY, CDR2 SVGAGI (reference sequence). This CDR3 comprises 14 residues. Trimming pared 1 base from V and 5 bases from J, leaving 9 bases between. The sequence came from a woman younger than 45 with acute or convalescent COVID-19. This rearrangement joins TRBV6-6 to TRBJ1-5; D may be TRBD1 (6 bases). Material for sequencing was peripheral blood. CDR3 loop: CASSYLQGDQPQHF. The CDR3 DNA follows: TGTGCCAGCAGTTACTTACAGGGTGATCAGCCCCAGCATTTT.